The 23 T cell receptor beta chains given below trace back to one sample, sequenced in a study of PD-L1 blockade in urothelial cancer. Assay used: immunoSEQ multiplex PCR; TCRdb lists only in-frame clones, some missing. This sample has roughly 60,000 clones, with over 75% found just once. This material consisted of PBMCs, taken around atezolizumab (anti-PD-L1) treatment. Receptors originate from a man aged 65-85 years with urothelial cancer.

CDR3 protein: CASSSGQGAFSGYTF. The DNA for the CDR3 is TGTGCCAGCAGCTCCGGACAGGGGGCGTTCTCTGGCTACACCTTC. J is TRBJ1-2 and V is TRBV9; 11 bases map to TRBD1. With V trimmed by 4 bases and J by 7 bases, 9 bases remained unmatched. The CDR3 is made up of 15 amino acids. Germline V gene data show CDR1 as SGDLS and CDR2 as YYNGEE.

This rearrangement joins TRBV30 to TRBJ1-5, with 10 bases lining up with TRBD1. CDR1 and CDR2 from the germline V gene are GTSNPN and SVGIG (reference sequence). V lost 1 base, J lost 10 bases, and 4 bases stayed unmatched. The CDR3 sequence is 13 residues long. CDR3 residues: CAWSGGTGVPQHF. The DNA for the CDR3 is TGTGCCTGGAGTGGGGGGACAGGGGTCCCCCAGCATTTT.

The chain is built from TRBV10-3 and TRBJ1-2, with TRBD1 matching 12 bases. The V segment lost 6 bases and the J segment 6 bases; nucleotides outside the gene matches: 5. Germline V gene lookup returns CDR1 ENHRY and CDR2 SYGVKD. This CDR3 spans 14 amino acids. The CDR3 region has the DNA TGTGCCATCAGGGGACAGGGGGCAAGAGATGGCTACACCTTC. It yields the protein CAIRGQGARDGYTF.

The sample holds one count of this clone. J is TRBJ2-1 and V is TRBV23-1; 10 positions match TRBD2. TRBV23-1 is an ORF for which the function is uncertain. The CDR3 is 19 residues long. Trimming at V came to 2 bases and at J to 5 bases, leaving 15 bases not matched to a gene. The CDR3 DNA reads TGCGCCAGCAGTCAAACGGTTAGCGGGAGGATAGGGGCTGACAATGAGCAGTTCTTC. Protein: CASSQTVSGRIGADNEQFF.

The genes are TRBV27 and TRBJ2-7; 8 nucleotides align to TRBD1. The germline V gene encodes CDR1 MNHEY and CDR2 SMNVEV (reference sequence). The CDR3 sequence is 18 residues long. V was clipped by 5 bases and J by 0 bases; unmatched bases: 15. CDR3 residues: CASSTTGAGEGRSYEQYF. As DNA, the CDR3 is TGTGCCAGCAGTACGACAGGGGCAGGTGAGGGGCGCTCCTACGAGCAGTACTTC.

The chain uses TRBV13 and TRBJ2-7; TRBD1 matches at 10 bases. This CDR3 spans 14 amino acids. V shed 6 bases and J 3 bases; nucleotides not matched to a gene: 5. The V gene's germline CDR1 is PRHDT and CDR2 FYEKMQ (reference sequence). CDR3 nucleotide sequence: TGTGCCAGCAGGAGACAGGGGGCACGCTACGAGCAGTACTTC. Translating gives CASRRQGARYEQYF.

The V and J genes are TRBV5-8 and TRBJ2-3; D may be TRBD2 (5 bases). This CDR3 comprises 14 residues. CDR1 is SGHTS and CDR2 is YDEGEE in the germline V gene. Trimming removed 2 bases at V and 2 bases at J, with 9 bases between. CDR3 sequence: CASSLGLHTDTQYF. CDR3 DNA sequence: TGTGCCAGCAGCTTAGGACTGCACACAGATACGCAGTATTTT.

CDR3 bases: TGTGCCAGCAGCTTTAATAGCGGAGCGAACACCGGGGAGCTGTTTTTT. It yields the protein CASSFNSGANTGELFF. This chain joins TRBV7-2 and TRBJ2-2; TRBD2 might be the D (6 bases). V lost 3 bases and J lost 0, with 11 bases in between. The CDR3 length is 16 residues. Per germline, CDR1 SGHTA and CDR2 FQGNSA.

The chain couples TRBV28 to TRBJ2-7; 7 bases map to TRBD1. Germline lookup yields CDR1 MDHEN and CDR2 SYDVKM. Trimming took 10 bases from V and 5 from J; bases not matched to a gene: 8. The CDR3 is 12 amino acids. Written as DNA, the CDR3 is TGTGCCACCTTTGACAGGGTCAACGAGCAGTACTTC. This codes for CATFDRVNEQYF.

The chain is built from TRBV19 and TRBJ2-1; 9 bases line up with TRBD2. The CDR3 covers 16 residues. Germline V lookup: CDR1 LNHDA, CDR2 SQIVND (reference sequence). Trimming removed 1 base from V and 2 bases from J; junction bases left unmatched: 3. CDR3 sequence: CASSIVASGAYNEQFF. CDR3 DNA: TGTGCCAGTAGTATAGTCGCTAGCGGGGCCTACAATGAGCAGTTCTTC.

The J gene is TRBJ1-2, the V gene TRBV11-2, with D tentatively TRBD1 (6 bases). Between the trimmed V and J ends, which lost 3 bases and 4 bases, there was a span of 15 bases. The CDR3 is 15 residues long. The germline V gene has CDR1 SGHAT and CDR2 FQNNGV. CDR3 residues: CASSFIQGWAYGYTF. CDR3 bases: TGTGCCAGCAGCTTCATACAGGGATGGGCCTATGGCTACACCTTC. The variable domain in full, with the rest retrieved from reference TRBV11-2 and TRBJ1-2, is EAGVAQSPRYKIIEKRQSVAFWCNPISGHATLYWYQQILGQGPKLLIQFQNNGVVDDSQLPKDRFSAERLKGVDSTLKIQPAKLEDSAVYLCASSFIQGWAYGYTFGSGTRLTVV.

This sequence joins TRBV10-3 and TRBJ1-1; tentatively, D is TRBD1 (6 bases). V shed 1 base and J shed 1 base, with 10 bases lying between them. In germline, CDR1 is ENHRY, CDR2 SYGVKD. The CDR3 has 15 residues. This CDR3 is CAISEFTGTNTEAFF. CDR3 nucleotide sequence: TGTGCCATCAGTGAGTTCACAGGGACGAACACTGAAGCTTTCTTT.

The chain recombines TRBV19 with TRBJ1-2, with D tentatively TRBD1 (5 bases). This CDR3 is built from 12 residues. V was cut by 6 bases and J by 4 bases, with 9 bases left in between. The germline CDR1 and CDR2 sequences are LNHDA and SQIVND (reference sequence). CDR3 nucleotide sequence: TGTGCCAGTAGAGACAGAGGCTATGGCTACACCTTC. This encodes CASRDRGYGYTF. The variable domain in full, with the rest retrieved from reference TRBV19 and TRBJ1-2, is DGGITQSPKYLFRKEGQNVTLSCEQNLNHDAMYWYRQDPGQGLRLIYYSQIVNDFQKGDIAEGYSVSREKKESFPLTVTSAQKNPTAFYLCASRDRGYGYTFGSGTRLTVV.

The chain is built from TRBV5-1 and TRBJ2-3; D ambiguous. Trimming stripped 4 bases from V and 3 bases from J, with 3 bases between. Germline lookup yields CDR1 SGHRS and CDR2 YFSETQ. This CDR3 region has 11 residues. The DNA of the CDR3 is TGCGCCAGCAGCCTGACAGATACGCAGTATTTT. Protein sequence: CASSLTDTQYF.

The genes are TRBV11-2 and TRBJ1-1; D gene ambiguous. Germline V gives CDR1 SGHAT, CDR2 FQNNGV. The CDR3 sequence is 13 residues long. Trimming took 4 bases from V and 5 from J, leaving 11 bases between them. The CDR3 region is CASSSNRGTEAFF. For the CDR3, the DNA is TGTGCCAGCAGCTCGAACCGGGGTACTGAAGCTTTCTTT.

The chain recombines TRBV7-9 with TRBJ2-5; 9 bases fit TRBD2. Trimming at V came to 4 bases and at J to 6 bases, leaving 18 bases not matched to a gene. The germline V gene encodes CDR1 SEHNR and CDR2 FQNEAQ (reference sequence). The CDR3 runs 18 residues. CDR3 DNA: TGTGCCAGCAGCTCGCCCCCCCGGGGTAGCGGGAGATGGAAGACCCAGTACTTC. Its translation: CASSSPPRGSGRWKTQYF.

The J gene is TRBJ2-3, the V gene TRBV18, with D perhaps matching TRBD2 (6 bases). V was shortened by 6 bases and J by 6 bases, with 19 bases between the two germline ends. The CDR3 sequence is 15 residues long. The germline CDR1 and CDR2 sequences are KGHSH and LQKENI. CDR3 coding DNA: TGTGCCAGCTCCTTCGGGGGTGGATCACAGGATACGCAGTATTTT. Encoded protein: CASSFGGGSQDTQYF.

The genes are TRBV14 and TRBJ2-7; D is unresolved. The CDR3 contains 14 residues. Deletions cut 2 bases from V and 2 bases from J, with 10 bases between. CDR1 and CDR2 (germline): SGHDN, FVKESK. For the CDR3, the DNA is TGTGCCAGCAGCCAATCTTACCGAGCCTACGAGCAGTACTTC. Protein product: CASSQSYRAYEQYF. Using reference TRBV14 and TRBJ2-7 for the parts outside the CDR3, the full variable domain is EAGVTQFPSHSVIEKGQTVTLRCDPISGHDNLYWYRRVMGKEIKFLLHFVKESKQDESGMPNNRFLAERTGGTYSTLKVQPAELEDSGVYFCASSQSYRAYEQYFGPGTRLTVT.

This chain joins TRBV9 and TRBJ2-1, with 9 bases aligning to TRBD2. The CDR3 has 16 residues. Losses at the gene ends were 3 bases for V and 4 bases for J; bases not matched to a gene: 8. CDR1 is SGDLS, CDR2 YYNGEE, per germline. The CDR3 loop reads CASSGGGLAGYNEQFF. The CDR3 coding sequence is TGTGCCAGCAGCGGGGGGGGTCTAGCGGGGTACAATGAGCAGTTCTTC.

CDR3 DNA: TGTGCCAGCAGGTCCCCGGACAGGGCCTACAATGAGCAGTTCTTC. Amino acids: CASRSPDRAYNEQFF. The chain links TRBV6-4 to TRBJ2-1, with 8 bases that match TRBD1. After removal of 6 bases from V and 2 bases from J, the junction contained 6 bases not matched to a gene. In germline, CDR1 is MRHNA, CDR2 SNTAGT. The CDR3 is 15 amino acids.

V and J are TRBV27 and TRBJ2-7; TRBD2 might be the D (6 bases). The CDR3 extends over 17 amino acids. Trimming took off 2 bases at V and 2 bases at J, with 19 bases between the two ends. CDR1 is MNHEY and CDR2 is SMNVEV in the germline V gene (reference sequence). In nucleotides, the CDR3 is TGTGCCAGCAGTTTAGCTGGGTCGGGAGCGAAGACCTACGAGCAGTACTTC. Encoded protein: CASSLAGSGAKTYEQYF.

The CDR3 loop reads CASSIGGAGANEKLFF. The CDR3 DNA is TGTGCCAGTAGTATAGGTGGCGCCGGAGCTAATGAAAAACTGTTTTTT. The J gene is TRBJ1-4, the V gene TRBV19; no definite D call. Trimming shortened V by 1 base and J by 3 bases, and 12 bases separated the two germline ends. The CDR3 has 16 residues. The germline CDR1 and CDR2 sequences are LNHDA and SQIVND (reference sequence).

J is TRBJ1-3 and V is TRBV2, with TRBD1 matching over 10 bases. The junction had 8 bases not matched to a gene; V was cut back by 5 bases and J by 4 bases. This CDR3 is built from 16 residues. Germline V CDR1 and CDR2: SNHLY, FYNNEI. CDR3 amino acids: CASSFKGQGSGNTIYF. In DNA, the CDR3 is TGTGCCAGCAGTTTCAAGGGACAGGGGTCCGGAAACACCATATATTTT.